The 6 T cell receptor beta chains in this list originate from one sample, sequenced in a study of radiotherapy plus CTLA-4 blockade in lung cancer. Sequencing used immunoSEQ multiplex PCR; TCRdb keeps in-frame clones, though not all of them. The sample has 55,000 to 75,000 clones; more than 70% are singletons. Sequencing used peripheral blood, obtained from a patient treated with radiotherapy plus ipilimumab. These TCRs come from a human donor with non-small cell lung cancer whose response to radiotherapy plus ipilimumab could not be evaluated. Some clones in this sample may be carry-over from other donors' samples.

The CDR3 here is CASSLVGALRETQYF. CDR3 coding DNA: TGTGCCAGCAGCTTAGTAGGGGCCCTGAGGGAGACCCAGTACTTC. The V call is TRBV7-9, the J call TRBJ2-5; maybe TRBD1 (5 bases). The CDR3 runs to 15 residues. The V gene's germline CDR1 is SEHNR and CDR2 FQNEAQ (reference sequence). V dropped 1 base and J dropped 5 bases, with 14 bases sitting between them.

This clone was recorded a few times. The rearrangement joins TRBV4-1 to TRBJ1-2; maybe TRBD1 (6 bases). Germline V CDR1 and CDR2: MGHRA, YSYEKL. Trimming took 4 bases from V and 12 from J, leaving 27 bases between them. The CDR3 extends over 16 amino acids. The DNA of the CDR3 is TGCGCCAGCAGCCTCTACCTCCCCGGGACACTCCCCTCGCACACCTTC. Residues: CASSLYLPGTLPSHTF.

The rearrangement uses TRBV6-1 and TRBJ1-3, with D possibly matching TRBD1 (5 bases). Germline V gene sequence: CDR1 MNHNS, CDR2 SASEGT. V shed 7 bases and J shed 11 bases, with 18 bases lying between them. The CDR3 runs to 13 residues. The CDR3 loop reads CASIIAGKLAIYF. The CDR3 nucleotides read TGTGCCAGCATCATAGCAGGGAAATTGGCCATATATTTT.

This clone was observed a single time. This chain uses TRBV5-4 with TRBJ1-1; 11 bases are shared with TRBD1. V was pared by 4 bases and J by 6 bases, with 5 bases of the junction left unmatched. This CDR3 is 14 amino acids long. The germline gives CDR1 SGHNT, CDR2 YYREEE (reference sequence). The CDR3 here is CASSRTGGFAEAFF. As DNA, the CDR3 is TGTGCCAGCAGCAGGACAGGGGGCTTCGCTGAAGCTTTCTTT.

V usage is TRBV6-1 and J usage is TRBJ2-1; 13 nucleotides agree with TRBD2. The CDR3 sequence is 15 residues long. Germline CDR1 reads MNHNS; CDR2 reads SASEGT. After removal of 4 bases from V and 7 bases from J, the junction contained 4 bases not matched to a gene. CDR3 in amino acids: CASSAGLAGTNEQFF. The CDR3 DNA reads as TGTGCCAGCAGTGCGGGACTAGCGGGGACTAATGAGCAGTTCTTC.

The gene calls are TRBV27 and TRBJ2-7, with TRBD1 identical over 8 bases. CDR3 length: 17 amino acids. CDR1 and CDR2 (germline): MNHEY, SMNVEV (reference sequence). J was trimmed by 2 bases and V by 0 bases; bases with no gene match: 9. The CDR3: CASSLSRTGRGTYEQYF. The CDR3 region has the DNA TGTGCCAGCAGTTTATCTAGGACAGGGCGAGGGACCTACGAGCAGTACTTC.